This is a list of T cell receptor beta chains from one sample in a study of control samples from healthy donors and cancer patients. Generated by immunoSEQ multiplex PCR, the TCRdb table keeps only in-frame clones and is missing some. The sample has 80,000 or so clones; 94% are singletons. The sample comprised blood. The source of these receptors is a middle-aged woman in good health. Each CDR3 is given with its conserved first and last residue. Size is omitted from some rows. Given values are once, few, many or a class for expanded clones.

TRBJ2-7	NA	TRBV6-5	15	CASSYSTGGQGEQYF
TRBJ1-2	NA	TRBV9	10	CASSESGYTF
TRBJ2-4	NA	TRBV7-2	11	CASRVANIQYF
TRBJ2-7	once	TRBV27	14	CASRLAGGSYEQYF
TRBJ1-2	NA	TRBV2	17	CASSEGVWGSNNYGYTF
TRBJ1-1	NA	TRBV15	15	CATSRSRERATEAFF
TRBJ1-4	NA	TRBV7-9	14	CASSFGGSNEKLFF
TRBJ1-5	NA	TRBV15	18	CATSRGGGTGGFNQPQHF
TRBJ1-2	NA	TRBV3-1/TRBV3-2	16	CASSPVGGGTNYGYTF
TRBJ2-1	NA	TRBV2	13	CASRDRGGDEQFF
TRBJ1-6	NA	TRBV21-1	15	CASSKGAGVSSPLHF
TRBJ1-1	NA	TRBV11-2	13	CASSLIRDTEAFF
TRBJ1-2	NA	TRBV4-1	13	CASSQVGQWGYTF
TRBJ2-7	NA	TRBV3-1/TRBV3-2	14	CASSLDRVTYEQYF
TRBJ2-7	NA	TRBV7-3	12	CASSPGGGHQYF
TRBJ1-4	NA	TRBV7-9	12	CASSPRAEKLFF
TRBJ2-1	once	TRBV24-1	12	CATEGPRDEQFF